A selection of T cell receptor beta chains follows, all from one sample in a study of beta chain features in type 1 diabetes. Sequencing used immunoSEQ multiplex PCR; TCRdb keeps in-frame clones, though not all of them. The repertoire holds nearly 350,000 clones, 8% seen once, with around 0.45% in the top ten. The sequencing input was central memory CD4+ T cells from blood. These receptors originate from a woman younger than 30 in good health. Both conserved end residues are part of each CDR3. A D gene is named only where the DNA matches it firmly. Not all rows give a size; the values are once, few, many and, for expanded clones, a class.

CDR3: CASSLSPNSYEQYF; DNA: TGTGCCAGCAGTTTATCCCCAAACTCCTACGAGCAGTACTTC; J: TRBJ2-7; size: .; V: TRBV27; D: .
CDR3: CASGLGREGTDTQYF; DNA: TGTGCTAGTGGTTTGGGCAGGGAAGGCACAGATACGCAGTATTTT; J: TRBJ2-3; size: .; V: TRBV12-5; D: .
CDR3: CASSIAGGRETQYF; DNA: TGTGCCAGCAGCATAGCGGGAGGGCGGGAGACCCAGTACTTC; J: TRBJ2-5; size: once; V: TRBV28; D: TRBD2
CDR3: CASSEASGTSTDTQYF; DNA: TGTGCCAGCAGTGAGGCTAGCGGTACTAGCACAGATACGCAGTATTTT; J: TRBJ2-3; size: few; V: TRBV2; D: TRBD2
CDR3: CASIGRQRLSATNEKLFF; DNA: TGTGCCAGCATCGGGAGACAGCGACTATCAGCAACTAATGAAAAACTGTTTTTT; J: TRBJ1-4; size: few; V: TRBV2; D: .
CDR3: CASSETSIYNEQFF; DNA: TGTGCCAGCAGTGAAACGTCTATCTACAATGAGCAGTTCTTC; J: TRBJ2-1; size: few; V: TRBV13; D: .
CDR3: CASSQGRQEVSYEQYF; DNA: TGTGCCAGCAGCCAGGGACGACAGGAGGTCTCCTACGAGCAGTACTTC; J: TRBJ2-7; size: .; V: TRBV4-2; D: .
CDR3: CASSARGVVETQYF; DNA: TGTGCTAGCAGCGCACGTGGGGTCGTGGAGACCCAGTACTTC; J: TRBJ2-5; size: few; V: TRBV7-7; D: .
CDR3: CASSPVAGHEQFF; DNA: TGTGCCAGCAGCCCAGTAGCAGGCCATGAGCAGTTCTTC; J: TRBJ2-1; size: few; V: TRBV5-6; D: .
CDR3: CASSFGGSSEQYF; DNA: TGTGCCAGCAGTTTTGGCGGGAGCTCCGAGCAGTACTTC; J: TRBJ2-7; size: .; V: TRBV28; D: TRBD2
CDR3: CASFRDRLETQYF; DNA: TGTGCCAGCTTCCGGGACAGACTAGAGACCCAGTACTTC; J: TRBJ2-5; size: few; V: TRBV28; D: TRBD1
CDR3: CASSLPGTAFYNEQFF; DNA: TGTGCCAGCAGCCTACCAGGGACAGCCTTCTACAATGAGCAGTTCTTC; J: TRBJ2-1; size: few; V: TRBV7-9; D: TRBD1
CDR3: CASSSRREGRSYEQYF; DNA: TGTGCCAGCAGTTCCCGACGGGAGGGCCGCTCCTACGAGCAGTACTTC; J: TRBJ2-7; size: .; V: TRBV28; D: TRBD2
CDR3: CASSHSSGSPGELFF; DNA: TGTGCCAGCAGCCACAGCTCCGGGAGTCCCGGGGAGCTGTTTTTT; J: TRBJ2-2; size: few; V: TRBV7-2; D: .
CDR3: CASLGGDKFNYGYTF; DNA: TGTGCCAGCCTGGGCGGGGACAAATTTAACTATGGCTACACCTTC; J: TRBJ1-2; size: few; V: TRBV6-1; D: .
CDR3: CATSRGDSGRGGQYF; DNA: TGTGCCACCAGCAGAGGGGATAGCGGGAGGGGAGGGCAGTACTTC; J: TRBJ2-7; size: few; V: TRBV15; D: TRBD2
CDR3: CASSQVTSGTGEQETQYF; DNA: TGCGCCAGCAGCCAAGTTACTTCGGGTACAGGGGAACAAGAGACCCAGTACTTC; J: TRBJ2-5; size: few; V: TRBV4-1; D: TRBD1
CDR3: CASTDTGLANEQFF; DNA: TGTGCCAGCACGGACACGGGACTAGCGAATGAGCAGTTCTTC; J: TRBJ2-1; size: .; V: TRBV28; D: TRBD2
CDR3: CASSLTGLEAFF; DNA: TGTGCCAGCAGCTTAACAGGGCTTGAAGCTTTCTTT; J: TRBJ1-1; size: few; V: TRBV5-4; D: .
CDR3: CASSGDSNTEAFF; DNA: TGTGCCAGCAGTGGAGACAGCAACACTGAAGCTTTCTTT; J: TRBJ1-1; size: .; V: TRBV2; D: .
CDR3: CSVPPDIGTYNEQFF; DNA: TGCAGCGTCCCTCCCGATATCGGCACCTACAATGAGCAGTTCTTC; J: TRBJ2-1; size: .; V: TRBV29-1; D: .
CDR3: CASTRRGLAGGTGELFF; DNA: TGTGCCAGCACTCGAAGGGGACTAGCGGGAGGCACCGGGGAGCTGTTTTTT; J: TRBJ2-2; size: .; V: TRBV27; D: TRBD2
CDR3: CASSLAGSSTEAFF; DNA: TGTGCCAGCAGCTTAGCCGGAAGTTCCACTGAAGCTTTCTTT; J: TRBJ1-1; size: .; V: TRBV7-9; D: .
CDR3: CASRDSNTDTQYF; DNA: TGCGCCAGCAGGGACTCAAACACAGATACGCAGTATTTT; J: TRBJ2-3; size: few; V: TRBV4-3; D: .
CDR3: CASSTRDSEDTQYF; DNA: TGTGCCAGCAGCACCCGGGACAGCGAAGATACGCAGTATTTT; J: TRBJ2-3; size: many; V: TRBV7-2; D: TRBD1
CDR3: CASSLLGLAGGSPYEQYF; DNA: TGTGCCAGCAGTTTACTTGGACTAGCGGGAGGGAGCCCCTACGAGCAGTACTTC; J: TRBJ2-7; size: few; V: TRBV27; D: TRBD2
CDR3: CASSLTNTGELFF; DNA: TGTGCCAGCAGCTTAACGAACACCGGGGAGCTGTTTTTT; J: TRBJ2-2; size: few; V: TRBV7-2; D: .
CDR3: CASSPAGRGATEAFF; DNA: TGTGCCAGCAGTCCCGCGGGGAGAGGGGCCACTGAAGCTTTCTTT; J: TRBJ1-1; size: .; V: TRBV7-3; D: .
CDR3: CASSLRLADTDTQYF; DNA: TGTGCCAGCAGCTTACGTCTAGCGGACACAGATACGCAGTATTTT; J: TRBJ2-3; size: .; V: TRBV7-2; D: TRBD2
CDR3: CASRPGAGGYYEQYF; DNA: TGTGCCAGCAGACCTGGAGCGGGAGGATATTACGAGCAGTACTTC; J: TRBJ2-7; size: few; V: TRBV27; D: TRBD2
CDR3: CASSQVNGQNTGELFF; DNA: TGCGCCAGCAGCCAAGTGAACGGGCAGAACACCGGGGAGCTGTTTTTT; J: TRBJ2-2; size: few; V: TRBV4-3; D: .
CDR3: CASSPGPGTGVGYTF; DNA: TGTGCCAGCTCACCAGGACCCGGGACAGGGGTTGGCTACACCTTC; J: TRBJ1-2; size: few; V: TRBV18; D: TRBD1
CDR3: CASSAAGVLANEQYF; DNA: TGTGCCAGCAGCGCAGCAGGGGTCTTGGCGAACGAGCAGTACTTC; J: TRBJ2-7; size: .; V: TRBV5-8; D: .
CDR3: CASSVGGRNTGELFF; DNA: TGTGCCAGCAGCGTCGGGGGCCGTAACACCGGGGAGCTGTTTTTT; J: TRBJ2-2; size: .; V: TRBV9; D: .
CDR3: CASRWGRTDTQYF; DNA: TGTGCCAGCAGATGGGGAAGGACGGATACGCAGTATTTT; J: TRBJ2-3; size: .; V: TRBV5-4; D: .
CDR3: CATSRDVQGYEQYF; DNA: TGTGCCACCAGCAGAGATGTACAGGGCTACGAGCAGTACTTC; J: TRBJ2-7; size: .; V: TRBV15; D: .
CDR3: CASSEGLNTGELFF; DNA: TGTGCCAGCAGTGAAGGACTGAACACCGGGGAGCTGTTTTTT; J: TRBJ2-2; size: many; V: TRBV6-4; D: .
CDR3: CASSGQGGTEAFF; DNA: TGCGCCAGCAGTGGACAGGGGGGGACTGAAGCTTTCTTT; J: TRBJ1-1; size: many; V: TRBV10-2; D: TRBD1
CDR3: CSVLSAGSTDTQYF; DNA: TGCAGCGTTCTTTCGGCGGGCAGCACAGATACGCAGTATTTT; J: TRBJ2-3; size: .; V: TRBV29-1; D: .
CDR3: CASSLGSAPVPYEQYF; DNA: TGTGCCAGCAGCTTAGGCAGCGCCCCGGTTCCGTACGAGCAGTACTTC; J: TRBJ2-7; size: few; V: TRBV7-2; D: .
CDR3: CASRLTGNNEQFF; DNA: TGCGCCAGCAGGCTGACAGGGAACAATGAGCAGTTCTTC; J: TRBJ2-1; size: many; V: TRBV5-1; D: TRBD1
CDR3: CASSEGLDYYEQYF; DNA: TGTGCCAGTAGTGAGGGTCTTGATTACTACGAGCAGTACTTC; J: TRBJ2-7; size: .; V: TRBV19; D: .
CDR3: CASSQDRLAKNIQYF; DNA: TGTGCCAGCAGCCAAGATCGGCTAGCCAAAAACATTCAGTACTTC; J: TRBJ2-4; size: few; V: TRBV4-2; D: .
CDR3: CASRRQGANVLTF; DNA: TGTGCCAGTCGACGCCAGGGGGCCAACGTCCTGACTTTC; J: TRBJ2-6; size: many; V: TRBV25-1; D: .
CDR3: CASSEITPGANVLTF; DNA: TGTGCCAGCAGTGAAATTACTCCTGGGGCCAACGTCCTGACTTTC; J: TRBJ2-6; size: .; V: TRBV2; D: .
CDR3: CASSRSFPQDEQYF; DNA: TGTGCCAGCAGTCGGAGTTTCCCCCAGGACGAGCAGTACTTC; J: TRBJ2-7; size: .; V: TRBV14; D: .
CDR3: CASSLAQGLAGVAKNIQYF; DNA: TGTGCCAGCAGCTTAGCGCAGGGACTAGCGGGAGTAGCCAAAAACATTCAGTACTTC; J: TRBJ2-4; size: few; V: TRBV7-8; D: TRBD2
CDR3: CAISKTGADTGELFF; DNA: TGTGCCATCAGTAAGACAGGGGCGGACACCGGGGAGCTGTTTTTT; J: TRBJ2-2; size: few; V: TRBV10-3; D: TRBD1
CDR3: CASSFSGDGTDTQYF; DNA: TGTGCCAGCAGCTTTAGCGGGGACGGCACAGATACGCAGTATTTT; J: TRBJ2-3; size: .; V: TRBV5-1; D: TRBD2
CDR3: CASSLRSASGSSKTQYF; DNA: TGTGCCAGCAGCTTGAGGTCGGCTAGCGGGAGCTCTAAGACCCAGTACTTC; J: TRBJ2-5; size: .; V: TRBV5-6; D: TRBD2
CDR3: CASSRRSRQPNEKLFF; DNA: TGTGCCAGCAGTCGGAGATCGCGGCAACCTAATGAAAAACTGTTTTTT; J: TRBJ1-4; size: .; V: TRBV11-1; D: .